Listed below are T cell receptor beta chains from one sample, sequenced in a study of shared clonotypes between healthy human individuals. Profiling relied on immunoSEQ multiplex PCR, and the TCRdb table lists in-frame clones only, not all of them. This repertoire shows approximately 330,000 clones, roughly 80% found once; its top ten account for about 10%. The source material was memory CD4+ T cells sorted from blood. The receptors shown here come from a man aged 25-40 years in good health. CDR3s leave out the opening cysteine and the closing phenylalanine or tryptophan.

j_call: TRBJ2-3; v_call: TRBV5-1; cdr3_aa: ASSWDLGDTQY
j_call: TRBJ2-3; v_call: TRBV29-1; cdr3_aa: SVVGGAFNTQY
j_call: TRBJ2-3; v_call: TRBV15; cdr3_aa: ATTTGTDTQY
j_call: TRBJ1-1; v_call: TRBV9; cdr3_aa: ASSNLLGGSSEAF
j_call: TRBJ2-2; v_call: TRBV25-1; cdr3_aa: ASSGGQGLNTGELF
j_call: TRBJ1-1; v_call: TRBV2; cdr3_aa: ASSTGQSDMNTEAF
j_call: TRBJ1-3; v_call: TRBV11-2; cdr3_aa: ASSFGPGQFSGNTIY
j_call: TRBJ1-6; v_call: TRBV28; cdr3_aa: ASSSKRDYLNSPLH
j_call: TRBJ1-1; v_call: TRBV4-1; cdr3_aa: ASSQEMAALPNTEAF
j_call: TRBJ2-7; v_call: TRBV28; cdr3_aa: ASRPPGLALYEQY
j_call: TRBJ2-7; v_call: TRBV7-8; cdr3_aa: ASSLGSGSSYEQY
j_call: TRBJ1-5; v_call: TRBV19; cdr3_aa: AAGYVEMGVPNQPQH
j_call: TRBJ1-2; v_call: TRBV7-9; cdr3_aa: ASYETGQGSDGYT
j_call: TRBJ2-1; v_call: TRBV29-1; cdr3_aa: SVSSGWNEQF
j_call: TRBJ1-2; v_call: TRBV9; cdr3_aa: ASSVEDRTFYGYT
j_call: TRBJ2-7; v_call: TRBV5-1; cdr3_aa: ASSQGQGVTYEQY
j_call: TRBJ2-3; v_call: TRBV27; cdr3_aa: ASSLPTRYGTDTQY
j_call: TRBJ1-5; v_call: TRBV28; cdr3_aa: ASSYGTLNQPQH
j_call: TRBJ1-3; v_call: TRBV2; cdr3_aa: ATKQHLSGNTIY
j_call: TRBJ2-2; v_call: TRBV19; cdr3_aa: ASSMLAGEVTGELF
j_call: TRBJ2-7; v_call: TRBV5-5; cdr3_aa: ASSVGYGYEQY
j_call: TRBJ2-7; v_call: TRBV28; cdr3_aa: ASLGPYEQY
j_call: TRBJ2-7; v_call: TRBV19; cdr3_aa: ASSIPAGTGLYEQY
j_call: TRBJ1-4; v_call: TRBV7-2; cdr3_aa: ASSLQAGVNEKLF
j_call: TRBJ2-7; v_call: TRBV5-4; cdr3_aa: ASSKRQDPYEQY
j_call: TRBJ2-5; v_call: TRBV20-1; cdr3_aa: SAPETQY
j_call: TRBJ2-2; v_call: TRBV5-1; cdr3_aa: ASSQQTGSTGELF
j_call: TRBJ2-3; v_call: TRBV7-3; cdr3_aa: ASSLREADTQY
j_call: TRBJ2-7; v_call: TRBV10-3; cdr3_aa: AISDPSISSYEQY
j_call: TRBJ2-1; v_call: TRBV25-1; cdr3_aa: ASSDSARGNEQF
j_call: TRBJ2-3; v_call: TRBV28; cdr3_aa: ASSSDRGGRMDTQY
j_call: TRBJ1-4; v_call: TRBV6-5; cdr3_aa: ASSEERKLF
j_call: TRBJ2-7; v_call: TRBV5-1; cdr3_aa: ASSMGASGRADEQY
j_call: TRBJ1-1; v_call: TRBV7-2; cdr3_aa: ASSPRSGAMNTEAF
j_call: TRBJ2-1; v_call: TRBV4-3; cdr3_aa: ASSQEEREAYNEQF
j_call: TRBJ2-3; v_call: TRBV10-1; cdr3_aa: ASSELDREQY
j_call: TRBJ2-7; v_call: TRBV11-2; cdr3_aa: ASSLEAESGEQY
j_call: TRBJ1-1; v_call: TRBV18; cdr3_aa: ASSSSMNTEAF
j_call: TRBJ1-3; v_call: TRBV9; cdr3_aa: ASSVDPGAGNTIY
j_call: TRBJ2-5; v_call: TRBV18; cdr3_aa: ASSPTSRSSQETQY
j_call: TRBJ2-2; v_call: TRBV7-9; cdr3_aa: ASSLRKAGAGELF
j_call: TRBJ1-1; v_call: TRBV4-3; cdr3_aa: ASSQDWLLNTEAF
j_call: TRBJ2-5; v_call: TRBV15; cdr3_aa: ATSRDPRTGETQY
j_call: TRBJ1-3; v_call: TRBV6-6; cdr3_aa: ASSYDRQRGRNTIY
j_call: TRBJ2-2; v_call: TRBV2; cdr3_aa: ASHRQLSNTGELF
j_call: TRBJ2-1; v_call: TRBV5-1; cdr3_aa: ASSRDGDEQF
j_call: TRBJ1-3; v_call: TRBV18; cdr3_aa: ASSPSGNTIY
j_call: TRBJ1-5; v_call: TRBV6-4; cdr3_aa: ASSVDAGQPQH
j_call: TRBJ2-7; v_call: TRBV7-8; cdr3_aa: ASSSHRGQGDYEQY
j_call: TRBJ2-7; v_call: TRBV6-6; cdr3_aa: ASSKTGTSGMD
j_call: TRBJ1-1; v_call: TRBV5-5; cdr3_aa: ASRIGIGSGMNTEAF
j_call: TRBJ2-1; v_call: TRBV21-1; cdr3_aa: ASSKVVGPLGSYNEQF